This T cell receptor (beta chain) was captured in a study of blood T cell repertoires in COVID-19. Overall study: Researchers got acute and convalescent COVID-19 samples from the United States, Italy and Spain. Nucleic acid was either cDNA or gDNA, and it came from T cells, B-cell-depleted T cells, or PBMCs.

Original methodology: Cell counts per sample came from amplifying reference gene primers. Only in-frame clones appear in the TCRdb table, and some are missing; sequencing was by immunoSEQ multiplex PCR. Clone size and the V and J calls come from that table; the DNA yielded D and trimming. The sample includes about 190,000 clones, 80% to 85% seen only once; the top ten take 20%. The CDR3 consists of 18 residues. Germline V CDR1 and CDR2: ENHRY, SYGVKD. Germline trimming cut 1 base from V and 4 bases from J; bases unmatched to any gene: 6. The sample was peripheral blood. The TCR was taken from a human donor in a cohort sampled during active COVID-19. This chain links TRBV10-3 with TRBJ2-6, with TRBD1 matching over 11 bases. CDR3 nucleotide sequence: TGTGCCATCAGTGAGTTAGGACAGGGGGCAAAAGGGGCCAACGTCCTGACTTTC. It yields the protein CAISELGQGAKGANVLTF.